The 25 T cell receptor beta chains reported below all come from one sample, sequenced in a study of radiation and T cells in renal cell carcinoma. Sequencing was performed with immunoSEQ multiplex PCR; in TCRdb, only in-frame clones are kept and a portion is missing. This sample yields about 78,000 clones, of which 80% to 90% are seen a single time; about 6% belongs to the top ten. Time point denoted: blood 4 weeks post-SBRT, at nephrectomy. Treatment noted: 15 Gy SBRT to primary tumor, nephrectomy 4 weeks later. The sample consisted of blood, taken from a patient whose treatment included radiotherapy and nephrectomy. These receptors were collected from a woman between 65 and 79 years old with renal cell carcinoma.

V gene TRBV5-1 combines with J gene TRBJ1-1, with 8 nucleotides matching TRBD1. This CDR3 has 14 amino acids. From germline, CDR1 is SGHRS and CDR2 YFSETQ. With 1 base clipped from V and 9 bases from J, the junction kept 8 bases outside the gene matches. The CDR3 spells CASSLSSGGDKAFF. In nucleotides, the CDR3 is TGCGCCAGCAGCTTGTCCTCAGGGGGCGACAAAGCTTTCTTT.

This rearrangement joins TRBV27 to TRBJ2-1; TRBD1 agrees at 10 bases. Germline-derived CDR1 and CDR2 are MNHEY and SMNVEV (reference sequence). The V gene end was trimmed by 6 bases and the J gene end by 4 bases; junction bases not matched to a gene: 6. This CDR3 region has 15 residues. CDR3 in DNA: TGTGCCAGCAGCCTCCCGGGACAGGGGTACAATGAGCAGTTCTTC. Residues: CASSLPGQGYNEQFF.

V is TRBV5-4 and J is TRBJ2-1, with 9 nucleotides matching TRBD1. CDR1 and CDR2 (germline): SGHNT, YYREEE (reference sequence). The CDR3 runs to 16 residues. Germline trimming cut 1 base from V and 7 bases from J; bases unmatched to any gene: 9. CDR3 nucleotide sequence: TGTGCCAGCAGCTTGCCCCGACAGGGGGAGGATAATGAGCAGTTCTTC. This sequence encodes CASSLPRQGEDNEQFF.

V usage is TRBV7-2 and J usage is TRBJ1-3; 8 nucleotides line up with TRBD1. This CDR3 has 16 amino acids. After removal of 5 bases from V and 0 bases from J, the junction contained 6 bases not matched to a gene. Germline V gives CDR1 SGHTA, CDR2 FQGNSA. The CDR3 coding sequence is TGTGCCAGCAGCCGGGGACAGGCGATCTCTGGAAACACCATATATTTT. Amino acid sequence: CASSRGQAISGNTIYF.

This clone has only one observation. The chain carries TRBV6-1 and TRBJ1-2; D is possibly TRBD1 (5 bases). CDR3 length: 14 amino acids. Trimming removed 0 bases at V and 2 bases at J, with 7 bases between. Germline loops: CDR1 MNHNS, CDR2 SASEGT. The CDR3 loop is CASSEADSNYGYTF. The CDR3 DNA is TGTGCCAGCAGTGAAGCAGACAGCAACTATGGCTACACCTTC.

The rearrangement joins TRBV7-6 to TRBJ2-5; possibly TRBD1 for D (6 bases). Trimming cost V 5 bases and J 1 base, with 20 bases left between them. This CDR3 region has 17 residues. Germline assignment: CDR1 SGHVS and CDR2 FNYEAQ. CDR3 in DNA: TGTGCCAGCAGCCAGGGCAGGGGACGGTTCAGCCAAGAGACCCAGTACTTC. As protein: CASSQGRGRFSQETQYF.

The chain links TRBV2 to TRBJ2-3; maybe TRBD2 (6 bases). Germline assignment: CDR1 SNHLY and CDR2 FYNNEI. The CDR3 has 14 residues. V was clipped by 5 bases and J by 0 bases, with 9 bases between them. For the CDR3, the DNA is TGTGCCAGCAGTCCCGGGACTAGCACAGATACGCAGTATTTT. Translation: CASSPGTSTDTQYF.

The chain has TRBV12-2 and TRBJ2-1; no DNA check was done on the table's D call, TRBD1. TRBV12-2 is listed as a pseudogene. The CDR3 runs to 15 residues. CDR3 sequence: CASRSDREYGYEQFF. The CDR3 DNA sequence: TGTGCAAGTCGCTCCGACAGGGAATACGGTTATGAGCAGTTCTTC.

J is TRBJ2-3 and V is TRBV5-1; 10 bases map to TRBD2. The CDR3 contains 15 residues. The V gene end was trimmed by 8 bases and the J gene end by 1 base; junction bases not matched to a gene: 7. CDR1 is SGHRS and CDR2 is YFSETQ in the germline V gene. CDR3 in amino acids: CASSPLAGGTDTQYF. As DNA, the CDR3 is TGCGCCAGTAGCCCGCTAGCGGGGGGCACAGATACGCAGTATTTT.

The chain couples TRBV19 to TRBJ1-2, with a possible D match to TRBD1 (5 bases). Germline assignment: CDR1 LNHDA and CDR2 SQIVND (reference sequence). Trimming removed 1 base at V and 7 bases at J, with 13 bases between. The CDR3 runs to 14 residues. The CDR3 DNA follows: TGTGCCAGTAGTATAGCGCAGGGTCTAGGTGGCTACACCTTC. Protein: CASSIAQGLGGYTF.

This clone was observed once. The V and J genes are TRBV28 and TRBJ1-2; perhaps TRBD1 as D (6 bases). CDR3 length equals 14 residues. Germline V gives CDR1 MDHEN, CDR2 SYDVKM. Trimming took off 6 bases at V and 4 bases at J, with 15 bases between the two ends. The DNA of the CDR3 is TGTGCCAGCAGCCCTCCAACAGGGACCTATGGCTACACCTTC. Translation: CASSPPTGTYGYTF.

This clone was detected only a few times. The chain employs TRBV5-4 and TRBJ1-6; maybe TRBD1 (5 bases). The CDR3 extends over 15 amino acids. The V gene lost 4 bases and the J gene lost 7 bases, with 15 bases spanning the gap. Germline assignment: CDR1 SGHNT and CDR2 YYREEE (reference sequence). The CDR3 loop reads CASSAPGRLNSPLHF. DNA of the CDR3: TGTGCCAGCAGCGCCCCGGGACGGTTGAATTCACCCCTCCACTTT.

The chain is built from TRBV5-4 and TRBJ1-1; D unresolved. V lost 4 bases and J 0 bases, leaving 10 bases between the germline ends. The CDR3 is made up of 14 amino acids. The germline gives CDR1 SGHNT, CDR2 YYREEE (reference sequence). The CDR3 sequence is CASSQERMNTEAFF. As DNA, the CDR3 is TGTGCCAGCAGCCAAGAACGAATGAACACTGAAGCTTTCTTT. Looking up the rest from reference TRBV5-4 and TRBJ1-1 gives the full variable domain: ETGVTQSPTHLIKTRGQQVTLRCSSQSGHNTVSWYQQALGQGPQFIFQYYREEENGRGNFPPRFSGLQFPNYSSELNVNALELDDSALYLCASSQERMNTEAFFGQGTRLTVV.

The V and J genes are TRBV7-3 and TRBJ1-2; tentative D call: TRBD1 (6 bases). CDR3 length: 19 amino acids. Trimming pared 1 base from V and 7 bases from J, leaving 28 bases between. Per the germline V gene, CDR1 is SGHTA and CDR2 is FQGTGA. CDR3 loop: CASSLNPTSSWQGFGGYTF. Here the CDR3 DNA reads TGTGCCAGCAGCTTAAACCCGACCAGCTCCTGGCAGGGGTTTGGTGGCTACACCTTC.

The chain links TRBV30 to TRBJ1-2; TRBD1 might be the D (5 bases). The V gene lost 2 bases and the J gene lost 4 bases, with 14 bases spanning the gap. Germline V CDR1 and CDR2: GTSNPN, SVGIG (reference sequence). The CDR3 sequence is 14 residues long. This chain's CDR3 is CAWSTPGGFYGYTF. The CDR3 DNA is TGTGCCTGGAGTACCCCCGGGGGTTTCTATGGCTACACCTTC.

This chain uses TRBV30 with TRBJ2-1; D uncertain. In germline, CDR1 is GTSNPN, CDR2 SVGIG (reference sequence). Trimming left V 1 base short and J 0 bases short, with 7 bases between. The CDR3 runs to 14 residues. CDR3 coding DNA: TGTGCCTGGAGTGGGGGATTCTCCTACAATGAGCAGTTCTTC. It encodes CAWSGGFSYNEQFF.

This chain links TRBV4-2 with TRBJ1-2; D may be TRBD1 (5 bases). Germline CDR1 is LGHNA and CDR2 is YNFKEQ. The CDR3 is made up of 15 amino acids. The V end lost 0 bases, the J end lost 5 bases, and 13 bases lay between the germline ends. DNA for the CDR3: TGTGCCAGCAGCCAAGATGGGGGGGTCGGGTATGGCTACACCTTC. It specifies CASSQDGGVGYGYTF.

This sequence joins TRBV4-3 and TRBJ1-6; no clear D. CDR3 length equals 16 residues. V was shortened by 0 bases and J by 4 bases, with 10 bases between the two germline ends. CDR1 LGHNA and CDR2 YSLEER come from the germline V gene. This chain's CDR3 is CASSQDAPQYNSPLHF. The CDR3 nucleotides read TGCGCCAGCAGCCAAGATGCCCCCCAGTATAATTCACCCCTCCACTTT.

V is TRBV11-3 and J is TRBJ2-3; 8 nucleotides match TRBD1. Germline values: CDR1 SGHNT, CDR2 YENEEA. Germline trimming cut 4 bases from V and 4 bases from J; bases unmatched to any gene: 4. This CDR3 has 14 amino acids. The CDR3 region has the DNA TGTGCCAGCAGCTACCCACAGGGGGCAGATACGCAGTATTTT. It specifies CASSYPQGADTQYF.

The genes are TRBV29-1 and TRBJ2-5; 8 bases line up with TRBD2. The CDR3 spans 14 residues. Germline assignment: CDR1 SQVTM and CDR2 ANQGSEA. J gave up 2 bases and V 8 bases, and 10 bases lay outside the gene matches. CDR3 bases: TGCAGCTCCTCCCAGCGGGGGCTGCAAGAGACCCAGTACTTC. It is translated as CSSSQRGLQETQYF.

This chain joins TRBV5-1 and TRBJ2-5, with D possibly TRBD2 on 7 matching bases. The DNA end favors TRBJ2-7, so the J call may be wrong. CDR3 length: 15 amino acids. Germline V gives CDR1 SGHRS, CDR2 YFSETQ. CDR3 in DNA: TGCGCCAGCAGCTTGGTACAGGGAGGGTCCTACGAGCAGTACTTC. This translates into CASSLVQGGSYEQYF.

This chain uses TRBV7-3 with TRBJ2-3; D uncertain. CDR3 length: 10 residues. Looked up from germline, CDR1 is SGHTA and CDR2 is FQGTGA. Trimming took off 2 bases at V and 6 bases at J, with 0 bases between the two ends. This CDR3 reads CASSLDTQYF. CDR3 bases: TGTGCCAGCAGCTTAGATACGCAGTATTTT. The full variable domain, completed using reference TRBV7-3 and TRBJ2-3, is GAGVSQTPSNKVTEKGKYVELRCDPISGHTALYWYRQSLGQGPEFLIYFQGTGAADDSGLPNDRFFAVRPEGSVSTLKIQRTERGDSAVYLCASSLDTQYFGPGTRLTVL.

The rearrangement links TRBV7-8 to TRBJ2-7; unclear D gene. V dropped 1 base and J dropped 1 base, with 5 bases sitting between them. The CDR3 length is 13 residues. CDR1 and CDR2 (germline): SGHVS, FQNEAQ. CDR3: CASSLGRSYEQYF. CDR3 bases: TGTGCCAGCAGCTTAGGACGATCCTACGAGCAGTACTTC.

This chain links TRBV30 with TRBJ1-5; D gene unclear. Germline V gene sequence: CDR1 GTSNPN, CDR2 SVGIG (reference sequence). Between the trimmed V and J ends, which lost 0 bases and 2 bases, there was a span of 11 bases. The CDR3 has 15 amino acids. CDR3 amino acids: CAWSVRGNRNQPQHF. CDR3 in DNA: TGTGCCTGGAGTGTACGAGGGAACCGCAATCAGCCCCAGCATTTT.

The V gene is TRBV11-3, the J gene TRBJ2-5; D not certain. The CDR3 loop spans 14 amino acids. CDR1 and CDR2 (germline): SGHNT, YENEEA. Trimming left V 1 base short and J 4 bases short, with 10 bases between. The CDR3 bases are TGTGCCAGCAGCTTAGGGGTAGTTGGAGAGACCCAGTACTTC. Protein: CASSLGVVGETQYF.